A selection of T cell receptor beta chains follows, all from one sample in a study of blood T cell repertoires in COVID-19. The method was immunoSEQ multiplex PCR; TCRdb's version includes in-frame clones alone and lacks a portion of them. Of some 91,000 clones detected, more than 75% appear once; the ten largest clones hold over 6%. The sequenced sample was peripheral blood. The receptors stem from a man between 65 and 85 years old with acute or convalescent COVID-19. The CDR3 runs from the conserved cysteine through the conserved F or W. D genes are given only for firm matches. Clone size is stated in some rows and not others, as once, few, many or a class when expanded.

abundance	d_gene	j_gene	v_gene	CDR3aa	CDR3nt
once	NA	TRBJ1-1	TRBV12-3/TRBV12-4	CASTPTVNTEAFF	TGTGCCAGCACCCCGACAGTGAACACTGAAGCTTTCTTT
NA	NA	TRBJ2-4	TRBV10-3	CAIGSGALAKNIQYF	TGTGCCATCGGATCAGGGGCTTTAGCCAAAAACATTCAGTACTTC
NA	NA	TRBJ2-7	TRBV16	CASSQNSGTGKYF	TGTGCCAGCAGCCAAAACTCCGGTACAGGGAAGTACTTC
NA	TRBD1	TRBJ2-5	TRBV28	CASTQWTGVDQETQYF	TGTGCCAGCACCCAATGGACAGGGGTCGACCAAGAGACCCAGTACTTC
NA	NA	TRBJ1-1	TRBV18	CASSPPSLLGGGSAFF	TGTGCCAGCTCACCACCCTCTCTACTAGGGGGAGGGTCAGCTTTCTTT
NA	NA	TRBJ1-2	TRBV28	CASSPHRRYFYGYTF	TGTGCCAGCAGTCCCCATCGGAGATATTTTTATGGCTACACCTTC
NA	TRBD2	TRBJ2-3	TRBV24-1	CATSDGLVLDTQYF	TGTGCCACCAGTGACGGACTAGTGTTAGATACGCAGTATTTT
once	TRBD2	TRBJ2-5	TRBV6-1	CASSEISGGQAETQYF	TGTGCCAGCAGTGAAATTAGCGGGGGGCAGGCAGAGACCCAGTACTTC
NA	TRBD1	TRBJ1-5	TRBV4-1	CASSPGQGRSQPQHF	TGCGCCAGCAGCCCCGGACAGGGAAGAAGTCAGCCCCAGCATTTT
NA	NA	TRBJ1-1	TRBV3-1/TRBV3-2	CASSQTNQGTEAFF	TGTGCCAGCAGCCAGACAAATCAGGGCACTGAAGCTTTCTTT
NA	TRBD1	TRBJ2-7	TRBV28	CASSRPGAYFRDRPYEQYF	TGTGCCAGCAGTCGGCCAGGGGCCTATTTCCGGGACAGGCCTTACGAGCAGTACTTC
NA	NA	TRBJ1-4	TRBV5-1	CASSLGEGATNEKLFF	TGCGCCAGCAGCTTGGGAGAGGGGGCAACTAATGAAAAACTGTTTTTT
NA	NA	TRBJ2-6	TRBV5-4	CASSKPPLGAPGANVLTF	TGTGCCAGCAGCAAGCCCCCCCTTGGGGCCCCCGGGGCCAACGTCCTGACTTTC
few	NA	TRBJ2-5	TRBV28	CASSFFGSLANSPQETQYF	TGTGCCAGCAGTTTTTTTGGCAGCCTAGCCAACTCACCCCAAGAGACCCAGTACTTC
few	TRBD1	TRBJ1-1	TRBV5-1	CASSPGQGRFSTEAFF	TGCGCCAGCAGCCCCGGACAGGGGAGGTTTAGCACTGAAGCTTTCTTT
NA	NA	TRBJ2-2	TRBV27	CASRNRIYTGELFF	TGTGCCAGCAGGAACAGGATTTACACCGGGGAGCTGTTTTTT
NA	TRBD1	TRBJ1-5	TRBV7-9	CASSSRTGLPQHF	TGTGCCAGCAGCTCTAGGACAGGGCTGCCCCAGCATTTT
NA	TRBD2	TRBJ2-3	TRBV29-1	CSVGGDRQSPGLAATDTQYF	TGCAGCGTTGGTGGAGACAGACAATCCCCGGGACTAGCGGCCACAGATACGCAGTATTTT
NA	NA	TRBJ1-3	TRBV19	CASSISLGNTIYF	TGTGCCAGTAGTATTTCGTTGGGAAACACCATATATTTT
NA	TRBD1	TRBJ1-3	TRBV28	CASSSLTGGPGNTIYF	TGTGCCAGCAGTTCCCTGACAGGGGGTCCTGGAAACACCATATATTTT
NA	NA	TRBJ1-1	TRBV20-1	CSASSPRQGDTEAFF	TGCAGTGCTAGTTCCCCGCGTCAGGGTGACACTGAAGCTTTCTTT
medium-sized	TRBD1	TRBJ2-2	TRBV25-1	CASSEYYTGDYTGELFF	TGTGCCAGCAGTGAATATTATACAGGGGATTACACCGGGGAGCTGTTTTTT
NA	TRBD1	TRBJ1-6	TRBV2	CASRDGQAAIAPLHF	TGTGCCAGCAGGGACGGACAGGCCGCCATTGCACCCCTCCACTTT
NA	TRBD2	TRBJ2-5	TRBV28	CASSLRASGSGETQYF	TGTGCCAGCAGTTTACGGGCTAGCGGGAGCGGAGAGACCCAGTACTTC
NA	TRBD1	TRBJ1-2	TRBV7-8	CASSLVGTGTGGLYGYTF	TGTGCCAGCAGCTTAGTGGGTACCGGGACAGGGGGCTTGTATGGCTACACCTTC
once	TRBD1	TRBJ2-2	TRBV27	CASSPDRGGTGELFF	TGTGCCAGCAGCCCCGACAGGGGAGGCACCGGGGAGCTGTTTTTT
NA	TRBD1	TRBJ2-1	TRBV29-1	CSVLNRGASSYNEQFF	TGCAGCGTTCTTAACAGGGGCGCAAGCTCCTACAATGAGCAGTTCTTC
NA	TRBD1	TRBJ2-1	TRBV10-3	CAISSGQGDRNEQFF	TGTGCCATCTCATCCGGTCAGGGGGACCGGAATGAGCAGTTCTTC
NA	NA	TRBJ2-1	TRBV7-3	CASSDQGTYNEQFF	TGTGCCAGCAGTGATCAGGGGACGTACAATGAGCAGTTCTTC
NA	NA	TRBJ1-5	TRBV27	CASSPPGKAQPQHF	TGTGCCAGCAGCCCCCCAGGAAAGGCTCAGCCCCAGCATTTT
NA	NA	TRBJ2-1	TRBV9	CASSVAPSPQYEQFF	TGTGCCAGCAGCGTAGCGCCTTCCCCACAATATGAGCAGTTCTTC
NA	NA	TRBJ2-5	TRBV9	CASSRPQVGIRETQYF	TGTGCCAGCAGCCGACCACAGGTGGGGATTCGAGAGACCCAGTACTTC
NA	NA	TRBJ2-5	TRBV5-1	CASSIKGETQYF	TGCGCCAGCAGTATCAAGGGGGAGACCCAGTACTTC
NA	TRBD1	TRBJ2-1	TRBV6-6	CASSLKQGWDEQFF	TGTGCCAGCAGTTTAAAACAGGGGTGGGATGAGCAGTTCTTC
NA	NA	TRBJ1-6	TRBV30	CAWSVQPGSSPLHF	TGTGCCTGGAGTGTACAGCCAGGCAGTTCACCCCTCCACTTT
NA	NA	TRBJ2-3	TRBV6-1	CASSDVGGRTDTQYF	TGTGCCAGCAGTGACGTGGGGGGGCGCACAGATACGCAGTATTTT
few	NA	TRBJ1-3	TRBV5-1	CASSFGNRPSGNTIYF	TGCGCCAGCAGCTTCGGAAACAGGCCCTCTGGAAACACCATATATTTT
NA	TRBD1	TRBJ1-2	TRBV19	CASSRDSGFNYGYTF	TGTGCCAGTAGCCGGGACAGCGGCTTTAACTATGGCTACACCTTC
NA	NA	TRBJ2-3	TRBV5-1	CASKASTSTDTQYF	TGCGCCAGCAAAGCATCAACTAGCACAGATACGCAGTATTTT
many	TRBD1	TRBJ1-2	TRBV27	CASSPTGGTNYGYTF	TGTGCCAGCAGTCCCACAGGGGGTACTAACTATGGCTACACCTTC
NA	NA	TRBJ2-5	TRBV4-1	CASSQAALAPETQYF	TGCGCCAGCAGCCAAGCTGCGCTAGCCCCCGAGACCCAGTACTTC
NA	NA	TRBJ1-6	TRBV14	CASSQRGISPLHF	TGTGCCAGCAGCCAAAGGGGGATCTCACCCCTCCACTTT
many	NA	TRBJ2-1	TRBV7-9	CASSDFQPYNEQFF	TGTGCCAGCAGCGACTTTCAACCGTACAATGAGCAGTTCTTC
NA	NA	TRBJ2-3	TRBV9	CASSVGVTSTDTQYF	TGTGCCAGCAGCGTAGGCGTCACTTCCACAGATACGCAGTATTTT
NA	NA	TRBJ2-7	TRBV28	CASSTSFSYEQYF	TGTGCCAGCAGCACATCCTTCTCCTACGAGCAGTACTTC
NA	NA	TRBJ1-5	TRBV28	CASSPDRTDQPQHF	TGTGCCAGCAGTCCCGACAGGACGGATCAGCCCCAGCATTTT
many	TRBD2	TRBJ2-1	TRBV29-1	CSVGLAGLYNEQFF	TGCAGCGTAGGACTAGCGGGGCTATACAATGAGCAGTTCTTC
NA	TRBD2	TRBJ2-1	TRBV18	CASSRSSGSAYEQFF	TGTGCCAGCTCCCGTTCTAGCGGGAGTGCGTATGAGCAGTTCTTC
NA	NA	TRBJ1-6	TRBV25-1	CASKRTGTSSYNSPLHF	TGTGCCAGCAAACGAACAGGGACGAGCTCCTATAATTCACCCCTCCACTTT
NA	NA	TRBJ1-2	TRBV10-3	CATARLQRDTYGYTF	TGTGCCACCGCCAGACTACAGAGGGATACCTATGGCTACACCTTC
NA	NA	TRBJ2-2	TRBV19	CASTKQATGELFF	TGTGCCAGTACCAAACAGGCGACCGGGGAGCTGTTTTTT
NA	NA	TRBJ1-1	TRBV7-2	CASSLAAGHRNTEAFF	TGTGCCAGCAGCTTAGCAGCGGGACACCGGAACACTGAAGCTTTCTTT